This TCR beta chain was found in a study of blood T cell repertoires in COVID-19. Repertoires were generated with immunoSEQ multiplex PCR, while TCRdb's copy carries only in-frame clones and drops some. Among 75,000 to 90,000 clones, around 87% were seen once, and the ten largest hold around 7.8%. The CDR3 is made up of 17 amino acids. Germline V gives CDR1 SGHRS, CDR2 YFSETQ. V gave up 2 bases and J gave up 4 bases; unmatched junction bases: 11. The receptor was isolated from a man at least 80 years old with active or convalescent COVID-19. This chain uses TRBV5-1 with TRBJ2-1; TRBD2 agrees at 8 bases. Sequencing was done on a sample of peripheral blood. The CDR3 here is CASSFGAGGINYNEQFF. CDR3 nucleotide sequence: TGCGCCAGCAGCTTCGGGGCGGGGGGTATTAATTACAATGAGCAGTTCTTC. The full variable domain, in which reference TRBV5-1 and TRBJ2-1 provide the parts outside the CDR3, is KAGVTQTPRYLIKTRGQQVTLSCSPISGHRSVSWYQQTPGQGLQFLFEYFSETQRNKGNFPGRFSGRQFSNSRSEMNVSTLELGDSALYLCASSFGAGGINYNEQFFGPGTRLTVL.